The 22 T cell receptor beta chains in this list originate from one sample, sequenced in a study of T cells after yellow fever vaccination. TCRdb used MiXCR to reprocess the 5' RACE reads, holding one entry per CDR3 protein. The sample shows roughly 310,000 distinct CDR3 sequences, 8.7% of them seen only once. Sequenced material: PBMCs, taken on the day of the first yellow fever vaccination. The receptors come from a man between 18 and 35 years old who received the YFV17D yellow fever vaccine.

J is TRBJ2-5 and V is TRBV5-1; a weak D match, TRBD1 (6 bases). Germline assignment: CDR1 SGHRS and CDR2 YFSETQ. Deletions cut 4 bases from V and 3 bases from J, with 13 bases between. CDR3 length equals 14 residues. The CDR3 nucleotides are TGCGCCAGCAGCCGAGGACAGTTAGAAGAGACCCAGTACTTC. It codes for CASSRGQLEETQYF.

CDR3 protein: CSARDQQGRNQPQHF. The CDR3 nucleotides are TGCAGTGCTAGAGATCAACAGGGACGCAATCAGCCCCAGCATTTT. The rearrangement joins TRBV20-1 to TRBJ1-5; a weak D match, TRBD1 (6 bases). Germline-derived CDR1 and CDR2 are DFQATT and SNEGSKA (reference sequence). The length of the CDR3 is 15 residues. V lost 0 bases to trimming and J lost 2 bases, with 11 bases between them.

The V and J genes are TRBV4-3 and TRBJ2-2; D gene unclear. In germline, CDR1 is LGHNA, CDR2 YSLEER. This CDR3 region has 13 residues. Trimming left V 1 base short and J 5 bases short, with 5 bases between. The CDR3 DNA follows: TGCGCCAGCAGCCAAGCCCTTACCGGGGAGCTGTTTTTT. As protein: CASSQALTGELFF.

This clonotype was counted many times. The gene calls are TRBV3-1 and TRBJ2-3; either TRBD1 or TRBD2 may supply D (6 bases each). Germline V lookup: CDR1 LGHDT, CDR2 YNNKEL (reference sequence). The CDR3 consists of 14 residues. The V gene lost 4 bases and the J gene lost 6 bases, with 14 bases spanning the gap. The CDR3 coding sequence is TGTGCCAGCAGCCCGAGGGGGGCCGTGGATACGCAGTATTTT. As protein: CASSPRGAVDTQYF.

This chain uses TRBV11-2 with TRBJ2-7; 14 bases agree with TRBD2. J was trimmed by 4 bases and V by 5 bases; bases with no gene match: 19. The CDR3 contains 20 residues. From germline, CDR1 is SGHAT and CDR2 FQNNGV. CDR3 protein: CASSGRVPGLAGDTLYEQYF. CDR3 coding DNA: TGTGCCAGCAGCGGACGAGTTCCGGGACTAGCGGGGGATACCCTTTACGAGCAGTACTTC.

The chain combines TRBV6-2 or TRBV6-3 with TRBJ1-1; a weak D match, TRBD1 (5 bases). Germline CDR1 MNHEY, CDR2 SVGEGT. This CDR3 comprises 16 residues. V lost 3 bases and J 4 bases, leaving 18 bases between the germline ends. The CDR3 sequence is CASSYPGAAEGTEAFF. The DNA of the CDR3 is TGTGCCAGCAGTTATCCCGGGGCCGCGGAGGGCACTGAAGCTTTCTTT.

The V call is TRBV10-3, the J call TRBJ1-4; TRBD1 matches 7 bases. V trimming: 9 bases; J trimming: 0 bases; junction bases outside the gene matches: 4. The V gene's germline CDR1 is ENHRY and CDR2 SYGVKD. This CDR3 has 14 amino acids. The CDR3 is CAIWTGATNEKLFF. The CDR3 bases are TGTGCCATTTGGACAGGTGCAACTAATGAAAAACTGTTTTTT.

This chain uses TRBV6-2 or TRBV6-3 with TRBJ2-1, with 8 bases that match TRBD2. The CDR3 runs to 15 residues. Germline V lookup: CDR1 MNHEY, CDR2 SVGEGT. J lost 6 bases, V lost 5 bases, and 9 bases had no gene match. This chain's CDR3 is CASSPRGGSSNEQFF. CDR3 nucleotides: TGTGCCAGCAGTCCCCGGGGGGGGAGCAGCAATGAGCAGTTCTTC.

This clonotype was found a few times. The rearrangement joins TRBV15 to TRBJ2-7; D is ambiguous. V dropped 0 bases and J dropped 3 bases, with 6 bases sitting between them. The CDR3 consists of 13 residues. Germline V CDR1 and CDR2: LNHNV, YYDKDF (reference sequence). The CDR3 coding sequence is TGTGCCACCAGCAGAGAGGGTAACTACGAGCAGTACTTC. Translated, it gives CATSREGNYEQYF.

V gene TRBV12-3 or TRBV12-4 combines with J gene TRBJ1-2, with TRBD1 identical over 7 bases. The junction had 6 bases not matched to a gene; V was cut back by 10 bases and J by 4 bases. The CDR3 sequence is 12 residues long. The CDR3, as DNA: TGTGCCACCACGGACAGGAGCTATGGCTACACCTTC. The encoded protein is CATTDRSYGYTF.

V is TRBV6-6 and J is TRBJ1-4; no clear D gene. The ends were cut back, 6 bases at V and 7 bases at J, with 12 bases in the middle. Germline CDR1 reads MNHNY; CDR2 reads SVGAGI (reference sequence). The CDR3 loop spans 13 amino acids. Written as DNA, the CDR3 is TGTGCCAGCAGCGGTCCCTCGTTTGAAAAACTGTTTTTT. This encodes CASSGPSFEKLFF.

This rearrangement joins TRBV19 to TRBJ2-2, with D perhaps assigned TRBD1 or TRBD2 (7 bases each). The CDR3 contains 16 residues. Trimming stripped 5 bases from V and 3 bases from J, with 16 bases between. The V gene's germline CDR1 is LNHDA and CDR2 SQIVND (reference sequence). For the CDR3, the DNA is TGTGCCAGTAGTCCCAGGGGGGGCGTCTACACCGGGGAGCTGTTTTTT. Translating gives CASSPRGGVYTGELFF.

This rearrangement joins TRBV10-3 to TRBJ2-1; D remains ambiguous. Trimming removed 7 bases from V and 2 bases from J, with 9 bases in between. Germline assignment: CDR1 ENHRY and CDR2 SYGVKD. The CDR3 extends over 13 amino acids. The CDR3, as DNA: TGTGCCATCACCGAGACAACCTACAATGAGCAGTTCTTC. Residues: CAITETTYNEQFF.

This clonotype was found a few times. The chain has TRBV11-2 and TRBJ2-4; TRBD2 agrees at 14 bases. Germline CDR1 reads SGHAT; CDR2 reads FQNNGV. The CDR3 sequence is 21 residues long. The V gene end was trimmed by 1 base and the J gene end by 0 bases; junction bases not matched to a gene: 11. The CDR3 region has the DNA TGTGCCAGCAGCTTAGGATTGGGACTAGCGGGGGTGACTCTAGCCAAAAACATTCAGTACTTC. Protein: CASSLGLGLAGVTLAKNIQYF.

The genes are TRBV12-3 or TRBV12-4 and TRBJ1-6, with 8 positions matching TRBD1. This CDR3 comprises 15 residues. With 5 bases clipped from V and 7 bases from J, the junction kept 7 bases outside the gene matches. The CDR3 nucleotides are TGTGCCAGCAGTCACGACAGGGGTGGCAATTCACCCCTCCACTTT. Amino acid sequence: CASSHDRGGNSPLHF.

This chain links TRBV13 with TRBJ2-7; TRBD1 matches at 11 bases. The V gene end was trimmed by 5 bases and the J gene end by 5 bases; junction bases not matched to a gene: 17. In germline, CDR1 is PRHDT, CDR2 FYEKMQ (reference sequence). The CDR3 totals 18 residues. CDR3 sequence reads: CASSPDRGQGVHWNEQYF. The CDR3, as DNA: TGTGCCAGCAGCCCCGACAGGGGACAGGGGGTTCATTGGAACGAGCAGTACTTC.

This clonotype was counted between two and nine times. One junction end disagrees with the germline gene, perhaps due to a read error. The rearrangement uses TRBV12-3 or TRBV12-4 and TRBJ2-1; 13 positions agree with TRBD2. This CDR3 contains 14 residues. CDR3 sequence: CAEGLAGSYNEQFF. DNA for the CDR3: TGCGCGGAGGGACTAGCGGGGTCTTACAATGAGCAGTTCTTC.

This chain joins TRBV12-3 or TRBV12-4 and TRBJ2-3; the D is unclear. The CDR3 totals 15 residues. Trimming cost V 7 bases and J 2 bases, with 16 bases left between them. The CDR3 is CASTHRAITTDTQYF. In DNA form, the CDR3 reads TGTGCCAGCACCCACCGGGCGATTACCACAGATACGCAGTATTTT.

In this sample, this clonotype turned up many times. This chain uses TRBV7-2 with TRBJ1-5; D perhaps matches TRBD1 (6 bases). With 5 bases removed from V and 4 bases from J, the gap between germline ends came to 12 bases. This CDR3 contains 14 residues. Per the germline V gene, CDR1 is SGHTA and CDR2 is FQGNSA. The CDR3 protein is CASSQDRQNQPQHF. CDR3 in DNA: TGTGCCAGCAGCCAGGACAGACAAAATCAGCCCCAGCATTTT.

The chain combines TRBV9 with TRBJ2-7; 9 bases line up with TRBD1. V lost 0 bases and J lost 6; bases outside the gene matches: 10. The germline CDR1 and CDR2 sequences are SGDLS and YYNGEE. This CDR3 contains 16 residues. CDR3 nucleotide sequence: TGTGCCAGCAGCGTAGGATCGACAGGGGGGTACTTCGAGCAGTACTTC. Translation: CASSVGSTGGYFEQYF.

The chain has TRBV15 and TRBJ2-5, with D possibly TRBD2 on 5 matching bases. V was clipped by 4 bases and J by 2 bases, with 23 bases between them. CDR3 length: 18 amino acids. Germline loops: CDR1 LNHNV, CDR2 YYDKDF (reference sequence). The CDR3 DNA reads as TGTGCCACCAGCACCCCGGGATTTTTGGACTTGGGGCAAGAGACCCAGTACTTC. Translation gives CATSTPGFLDLGQETQYF.

In this sample, this clonotype turned up many times. The V and J genes are TRBV4-1 and TRBJ2-7; no clear D. Per germline, CDR1 MGHRA and CDR2 YSYEKL. The CDR3 is 15 amino acids. Trimming pared 1 base from V and 2 bases from J, leaving 12 bases between. DNA for the CDR3: TGCGCCAGCAGCCAAGTTTTTGGGGTTACCTACGAGCAGTACTTC. Residues: CASSQVFGVTYEQYF.